Listed below are T cell receptor beta chains from one sample, sequenced in a study of blood T cell repertoires in COVID-19. The method was immunoSEQ multiplex PCR; TCRdb's version includes in-frame clones alone and lacks a portion of them. This table holds 150,000 or so clones, 75% to 90% found once. The sequenced sample consisted of peripheral blood. Receptors were obtained from a human donor in a cohort sampled during active COVID-19. Both conserved end residues are part of each CDR3. A D gene is named only where the DNA matches it firmly. Only part of the rows carry a size: once, few, many, or a class if the clone is expanded.

J gene	D gene	V gene	clone size	CDR3 protein	CDR3 DNA
TRBJ2-2	TRBD1	TRBV15	NA	CATSLGTGFVAGELFF	TGTGCCACCAGCTTAGGGACAGGGTTTGTCGCCGGGGAGCTGTTTTTT
TRBJ1-5	NA	TRBV4-3	NA	CASSQETGIIQPQHF	TGCGCCAGCAGCCAAGAAACAGGAATTATTCAGCCCCAGCATTTT
TRBJ2-7	TRBD1	TRBV7-6	NA	CASSLFLGGKDEQYF	TGTGCCAGCAGCTTATTTTTAGGGGGCAAGGACGAGCAGTACTTC
TRBJ2-3	NA	TRBV7-2	NA	CASSLTPSVVDTQYF	TGTGCCAGCAGCCTCACGCCTAGCGTGGTAGATACGCAGTATTTT
TRBJ1-1	NA	TRBV6-2/TRBV6-3	NA	CASSGTQGNTEAFF	TGTGCCAGCAGTGGGACACAGGGGAACACTGAAGCTTTCTTT
TRBJ2-1	NA	TRBV4-3	NA	CASSQDSGVDYNEQFF	TGCGCCAGCAGCCAAGATTCAGGGGTAGACTACAATGAGCAGTTCTTC
TRBJ1-5	NA	TRBV11-2	NA	CASKTWGGPQHF	TGTGCCAGTAAAACCTGGGGGGGGCCCCAGCATTTT
TRBJ2-7	NA	TRBV11-2	NA	CASSLGTATTYEQYF	TGTGCCAGCAGCTTAGGGACAGCCACCACCTACGAGCAGTACTTC
TRBJ2-5	NA	TRBV9	NA	CASSVGAGLTQYF	TGTGCCAGCAGCGTAGGAGCAGGTTTGACCCAGTACTTC
TRBJ2-7	TRBD1	TRBV18	NA	CASSPLGQGADEQYF	TGTGCCAGCTCACCACTGGGACAGGGGGCAGACGAGCAGTACTTC
TRBJ2-7	TRBD2	TRBV6-5	NA	CASSYSRGAYEQYF	TGTGCCAGCAGTTACAGTCGGGGGGCCTACGAGCAGTACTTC
TRBJ2-7	TRBD2	TRBV18	NA	CASSPAGGEQYF	TGTGCCAGCTCACCAGCGGGGGGCGAGCAGTACTTC
TRBJ2-5	TRBD2	TRBV15	NA	CATSSPGLASFWETQYF	TGTGCCACCAGCAGTCCGGGACTAGCGTCCTTTTGGGAGACCCAGTACTTC
TRBJ2-7	TRBD1	TRBV29-1	NA	CSVEAGQGYEQYF	TGCAGCGTTGAAGCGGGACAGGGCTACGAGCAGTACTTC
TRBJ2-3	TRBD1	TRBV18	NA	CASSPPRGTGGRKITDTQYF	TGTGCCAGCTCACCTCCCCGTGGCACAGGGGGCCGGAAAATCACAGATACGCAGTATTTT
TRBJ2-3	TRBD1	TRBV6-5	few	CASSYDRETDTQYF	TGTGCCAGCAGTTACGACAGGGAAACAGATACGCAGTATTTT
TRBJ2-1	TRBD2	TRBV29-1	many	CSVTLAGVREQFF	TGCAGCGTCACTCTAGCGGGAGTCAGGGAGCAGTTCTTC
TRBJ2-5	TRBD1	TRBV7-2	NA	CASSLGLFPGGEETQYF	TGTGCCAGCAGCTTAGGTCTCTTTCCAGGGGGCGAAGAGACCCAGTACTTC
TRBJ2-6	TRBD1	TRBV19	few	CASRQGASGANVLTF	TGTGCCAGCAGACAGGGGGCGTCTGGGGCCAACGTCCTGACTTTC
TRBJ2-7	NA	TRBV9	NA	CASSVDLLSYEQYF	TGTGCCAGCAGCGTAGATCTCCTCTCCTACGAGCAGTACTTC
TRBJ1-6	NA	TRBV5-4	NA	CASSLVAGAEPLHF	TGTGCCAGCAGCTTGGTGGCAGGCGCTGAACCCCTCCACTTT
TRBJ2-7	TRBD2	TRBV19	NA	CASSKGLAGVNEQYF	TGTGCCAGTAGTAAAGGACTAGCGGGAGTGAACGAGCAGTACTTC
TRBJ2-5	TRBD2	TRBV28	NA	CASSSGGGLAQETQYF	TGTGCCAGCAGTTCAGGTGGGGGACTAGCACAAGAGACCCAGTACTTC
TRBJ2-4	TRBD2	TRBV20-1	NA	CSASPSGRTGKNIQYF	TGCAGTGCAAGTCCTAGCGGGAGGACGGGTAAAAACATTCAGTACTTC
TRBJ2-2	TRBD2	TRBV7-9	once	CASRQTSGSTGELFF	TGTGCCAGCAGGCAAACTAGCGGGAGTACCGGGGAGCTGTTTTTT
TRBJ2-3	TRBD2	TRBV2	NA	CASSDPQRGDTDTQYF	TGTGCCAGCAGTGACCCTCAGCGGGGGGACACAGATACGCAGTATTTT
TRBJ1-1	TRBD1	TRBV29-1	NA	CSVGDRRTAFF	TGCAGCGTTGGGGACAGGAGGACGGCTTTCTTT
TRBJ2-1	NA	TRBV11-2	NA	CASSLGSLAGAQGNEQFF	TGTGCCAGCAGCTTAGGCAGCCTGGCGGGGGCTCAAGGGAATGAGCAGTTCTTC
TRBJ2-3	TRBD2	TRBV30	NA	CAWSEGLADTDTQYF	TGTGCCTGGAGTGAGGGACTAGCGGACACAGATACGCAGTATTTT
TRBJ1-6	NA	TRBV10-3	NA	CATRYQQGRSPLHF	TGTGCCACCCGATATCAACAGGGACGCTCACCCCTCCACTTT
TRBJ2-1	NA	TRBV29-1	NA	CSVEDAGQPNEQFF	TGCAGCGTTGAAGATGCGGGACAGCCTAATGAGCAGTTCTTC
TRBJ1-5	TRBD1	TRBV30	NA	CAWSEQGNQPQHF	TGTGCCTGGTCGGAACAGGGGAATCAGCCCCAGCATTTT
TRBJ2-3	NA	TRBV7-3	once	CASSSFFGPKDTQYF	TGTGCCAGCAGCTCCTTCTTTGGTCCTAAAGATACGCAGTATTTT
TRBJ2-7	NA	TRBV19	NA	CASSADRFSYEQYF	TGTGCCAGTAGTGCCGACAGGTTCTCCTACGAGCAGTACTTC
TRBJ2-1	NA	TRBV11-2	once	CASSLGTINEQFF	TGTGCCAGCAGCTTAGGGACTATAAATGAGCAGTTCTTC
TRBJ1-5	NA	TRBV27	once	CASSLNRGGQPQHF	TGTGCCAGCAGTTTAAATCGCGGTGGTCAGCCCCAGCATTTT
TRBJ1-2	TRBD1	TRBV27	NA	CASSKNRGRGGYTF	TGTGCCAGCAGTAAAAACAGGGGGCGCGGTGGCTACACCTTC
TRBJ1-2	NA	TRBV10-3	NA	CAISESGQPNYGYTF	TGTGCCATCAGTGAGTCTGGACAGCCGAACTATGGCTACACCTTC
TRBJ1-2	TRBD1	TRBV30	NA	CAWSVRGTGVYGYTF	TGTGCCTGGAGTGTACGAGGGACAGGGGTCTATGGCTACACCTTC
TRBJ2-1	TRBD2	TRBV27	NA	CASRPYTSGPHNEQFF	TGTGCCAGCAGACCTTATACTAGCGGGCCCCACAATGAGCAGTTCTTC
TRBJ1-5	NA	TRBV4-3	NA	CASSQDGGRDQPQHF	TGCGCCAGCAGCCAAGACGGAGGGAGAGATCAGCCCCAGCATTTT
TRBJ2-5	TRBD2	TRBV7-7	NA	CASSQQGRGGGETQYF	TGTGCCAGCAGCCAGCAGGGACGGGGGGGCGGAGAGACCCAGTACTTC
TRBJ2-7	TRBD1	TRBV28	few	CASEDRVEYEQYF	TGTGCCAGCGAAGACAGGGTCGAATACGAGCAGTACTTC
TRBJ2-6	TRBD2	TRBV29-1	NA	CSVYGAGGPGANVLTF	TGCAGCGTCTACGGGGCGGGAGGACCTGGGGCCAACGTCCTGACTTTC
TRBJ2-3	NA	TRBV11-2	once	CASSSRLVDTQYF	TGTGCCAGCAGCTCGAGACTAGTAGATACGCAGTATTTT
TRBJ2-3	TRBD2	TRBV10-3	NA	CAIRKGLAGEDTQYF	TGTGCCATCAGAAAGGGACTAGCGGGGGAAGATACGCAGTATTTT
TRBJ1-1	TRBD1	TRBV2	NA	CASSKLMQGGTEAFF	TGTGCCAGCAGTAAACTTATGCAGGGGGGAACTGAAGCTTTCTTT
TRBJ2-5	TRBD2	TRBV19	NA	CASRGMGGRTYQETQYF	TGTGCCAGTAGAGGGATGGGCGGGAGGACATACCAAGAGACCCAGTACTTC
TRBJ2-5	TRBD1	TRBV6-5	NA	CASSRTGPETQYF	TGTGCCAGCAGTAGGACAGGGCCAGAGACCCAGTACTTC
TRBJ2-3	TRBD2	TRBV18	few	CASSGTSGGSTDTQYF	TGTGCCAGCTCTGGGACTAGCGGGGGTTCCACAGATACGCAGTATTTT
TRBJ2-7	TRBD2	TRBV28	NA	CASSSSGRGSYEQYF	TGTGCCAGCAGCAGCTCCGGGAGGGGCTCCTACGAGCAGTACTTC
TRBJ2-7	TRBD2	TRBV11-2	NA	CASSLGNLAGGSSEQYF	TGTGCCAGCAGCTTAGGAAATCTAGCGGGGGGCTCAAGCGAGCAGTACTTC
TRBJ2-1	TRBD2	TRBV7-2	NA	CASSLAGLGGEQFF	TGTGCCAGCAGCTTAGCGGGACTAGGAGGCGAGCAGTTCTTC
TRBJ2-5	TRBD2	TRBV6-5	NA	CASSRGLDQETQYF	TGTGCCAGCAGCCGAGGACTAGACCAAGAGACCCAGTACTTC
TRBJ1-5	NA	TRBV16	NA	CASSLLVQPQHF	TGTGCCAGCAGCCTACTCGTGCAGCCCCAGCATTTT
TRBJ2-1	TRBD2	TRBV19	NA	CASSPRLAGVPYNEQFF	TGTGCCAGTAGTCCCCGACTAGCGGGAGTCCCCTACAATGAGCAGTTCTTC
TRBJ1-2	NA	TRBV5-1	many	CASSLEQGPYYGYTF	TGCGCCAGCAGCTTGGAACAGGGCCCTTACTATGGCTACACCTTC